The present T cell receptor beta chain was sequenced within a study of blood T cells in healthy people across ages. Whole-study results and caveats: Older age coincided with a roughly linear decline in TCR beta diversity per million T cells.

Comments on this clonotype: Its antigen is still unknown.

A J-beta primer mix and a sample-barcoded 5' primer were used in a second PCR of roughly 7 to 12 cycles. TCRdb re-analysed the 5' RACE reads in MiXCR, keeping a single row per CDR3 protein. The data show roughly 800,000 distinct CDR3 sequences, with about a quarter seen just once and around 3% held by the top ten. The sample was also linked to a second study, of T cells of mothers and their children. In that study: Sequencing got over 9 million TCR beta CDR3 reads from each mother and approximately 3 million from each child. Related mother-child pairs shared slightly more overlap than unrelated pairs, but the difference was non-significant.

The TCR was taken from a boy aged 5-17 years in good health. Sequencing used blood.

The CDR3 reads CSAERVGSYEQYF. The CDR3 DNA reads as TGCAGTGCAGAAAGAGTGGGGTCCTACGAGCAGTACTTC. The V call is TRBV20-1, the J call TRBJ2-5; D is uncertain. The J call may be mistaken, given a closer DNA end match to TRBJ2-7. CDR1 and CDR2 from the germline V gene are DFQATT and SNEGSKA (reference sequence). The CDR3 has 13 amino acids.